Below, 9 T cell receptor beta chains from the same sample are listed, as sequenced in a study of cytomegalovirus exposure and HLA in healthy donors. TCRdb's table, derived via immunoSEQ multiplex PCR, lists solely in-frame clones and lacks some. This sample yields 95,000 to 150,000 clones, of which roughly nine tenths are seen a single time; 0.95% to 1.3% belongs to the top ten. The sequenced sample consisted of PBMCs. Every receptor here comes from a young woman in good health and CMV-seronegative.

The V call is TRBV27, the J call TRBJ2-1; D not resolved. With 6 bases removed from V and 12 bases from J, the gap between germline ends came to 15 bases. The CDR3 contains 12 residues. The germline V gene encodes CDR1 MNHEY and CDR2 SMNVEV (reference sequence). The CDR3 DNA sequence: TGTGCCAGCAGCCCGACCCCCCCGGGGCAGTTCTTC. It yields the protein CASSPTPPGQFF.

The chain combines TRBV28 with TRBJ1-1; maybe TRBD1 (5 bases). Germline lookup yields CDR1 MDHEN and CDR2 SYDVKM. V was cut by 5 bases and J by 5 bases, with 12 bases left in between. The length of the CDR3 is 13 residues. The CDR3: CASSPPGGTEAFF. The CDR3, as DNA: TGTGCCAGCAGTCCCCCTGGGGGGACTGAAGCTTTCTTT. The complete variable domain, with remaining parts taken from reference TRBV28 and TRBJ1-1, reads DVKVTQSSRYLVKRTGEKVFLECVQDMDHENMFWYRQDPGLGLRLIYFSYDVKMKEKGDIPEGYSVSREKKERFSLILESASTNQTSMYLCASSPPGGTEAFFGQGTRLTVV.

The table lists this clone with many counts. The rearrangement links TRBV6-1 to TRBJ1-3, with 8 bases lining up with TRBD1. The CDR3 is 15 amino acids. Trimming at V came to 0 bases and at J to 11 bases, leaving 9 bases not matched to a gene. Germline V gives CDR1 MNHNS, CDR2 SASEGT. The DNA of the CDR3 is TGTGCCAGCAGTGAAGCGGACGGACAGGGTGGGGCCATATATTTT. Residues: CASSEADGQGGAIYF.

CDR3 amino acids: CASSNTGFPEAFF. CDR3 DNA: TGTGCCAGCAGTAATACAGGGTTCCCTGAAGCTTTCTTT. The rearrangement links TRBV6-6 to TRBJ1-1; the D gene is possibly TRBD1 (6 bases). The CDR3 is 13 residues long. Trimming removed 5 bases at V and 6 bases at J, with 13 bases between. The germline V gene has CDR1 MNHNY and CDR2 SVGAGI (reference sequence).

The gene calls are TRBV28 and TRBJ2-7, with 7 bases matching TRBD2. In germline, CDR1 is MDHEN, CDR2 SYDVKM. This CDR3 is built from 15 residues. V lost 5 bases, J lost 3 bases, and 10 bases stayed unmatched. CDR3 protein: CASSPPSGGFYEQYF. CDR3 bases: TGTGCCAGCAGTCCACCCTCGGGGGGATTCTACGAGCAGTACTTC.

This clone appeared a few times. The DNA of the CDR3 is TGCAGCGTTCGACAGGCGTGGGGAGATACGCAGTATTTT. It translates to CSVRQAWGDTQYF. The chain has TRBV29-1 and TRBJ2-3; D is possibly TRBD1 (6 bases). The germline V and J ends were trimmed by 5 bases and 5 bases, with 14 bases remaining between them. The CDR3 consists of 13 residues. In germline, CDR1 is SQVTM, CDR2 ANQGSEA.

CDR3 protein: CASSYRGNLPTDTQYF. The CDR3 DNA reads as TGTGCCAGCAGTTACCGGGGGAACTTGCCCACAGATACGCAGTATTTT. The chain is built from TRBV6-6 and TRBJ2-3; D possibly corresponds to TRBD2 (6 bases). The CDR3 has 16 residues. Trimming removed 2 bases from V and 2 bases from J, with 14 bases in between. CDR1 and CDR2 (germline): MNHNY, SVGAGI (reference sequence).

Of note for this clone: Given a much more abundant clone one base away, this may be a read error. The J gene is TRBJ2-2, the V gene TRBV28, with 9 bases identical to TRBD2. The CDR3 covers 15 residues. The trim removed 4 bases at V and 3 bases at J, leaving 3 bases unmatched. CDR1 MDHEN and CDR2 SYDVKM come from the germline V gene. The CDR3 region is CASSSRLADTGELFF. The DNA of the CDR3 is TGTGCCAGCAGTTCACGACTAGCGGACACCGGGGAGCTGTTTTTT.

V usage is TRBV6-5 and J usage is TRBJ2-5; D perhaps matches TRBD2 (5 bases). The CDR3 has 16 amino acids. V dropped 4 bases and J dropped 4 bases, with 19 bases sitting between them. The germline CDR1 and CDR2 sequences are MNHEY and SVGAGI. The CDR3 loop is CASSSRTGNYGETQYF. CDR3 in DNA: TGTGCCAGCAGTTCCCGGACGGGAAATTATGGAGAGACCCAGTACTTC.